The 27 T cell receptor beta chains listed next were all sequenced from one sample in a study of patients and donors after allogeneic stem cell transplantation. TCRdb fed the RT-PCR reads into MiXCR, producing one record per CDR3 protein. The repertoire has roughly 880,000 distinct CDR3 sequences, approximately 18% of them found once; the top ten carry 5% to 6.5%. The sample comprised blood, either unsorted or a sorted T cell fraction (not recorded which). These receptors originate from a human donor who was either an allogeneic HSCT recipient or a stem cell or donor lymphocyte infusion donor (not recorded which). It is not recorded whose cells these are; they may come from a transplant donor.

This clonotype was counted only a few times. The chain couples TRBV12-3 or TRBV12-4 to TRBJ2-7, with D possibly being TRBD2 (6 bases). With 5 bases removed from V and 7 bases from J, the gap between germline ends came to 18 bases. This CDR3 has 14 residues. For the CDR3, the DNA is TGTGCCAGCAGTCCCCAGACTAGACTACGGGAGCAGTACTTC. Translation: CASSPQTRLREQYF.

This clonotype occurred once. V is TRBV6-2 or TRBV6-3 and J is TRBJ1-2; D is unclear. V lost 2 bases to trimming and J lost 7 bases, with 11 bases between them. Germline V gene sequence: CDR1 MNHEY, CDR2 SVGEGT. CDR3 length equals 13 residues. For the CDR3, the DNA is TGTGCCAGCAGTTACAGGGTTGTGCCTGGCTACACCTTC. Its translation is CASSYRVVPGYTF.

At least ten counts were recorded for this clonotype. CDR3 in DNA: TGTGCCAGCAGTACTCATGGCGGCAGCGGCTACACCTTC. Translated: CASSTHGGSGYTF. The V gene is TRBV12-3 or TRBV12-4, the J gene TRBJ1-2, with D unclear. The CDR3 consists of 13 residues. Trimming left V 5 bases short and J 8 bases short, with 15 bases between.

This clonotype was detected only a few times. The chain is built from TRBV15 and TRBJ1-3; D may be TRBD1 (6 bases). Trimming shortened V by 8 bases and J by 3 bases, and 14 bases separated the two germline ends. CDR3 length: 14 amino acids. Germline CDR1 LNHNV, CDR2 YYDKDF (reference sequence). The CDR3 reads CATGGRGYGNTIYF. The DNA for the CDR3 is TGTGCCACCGGGGGCAGGGGTTATGGAAACACCATATATTTT.

The table lists this clonotype with a few counts. The genes are TRBV7-2 and TRBJ2-1; 10 bases match TRBD2. CDR1 and CDR2 (germline): SGHTA, FQGNSA. This CDR3 contains 17 residues. J gave up 7 bases and V 5 bases, and 14 bases lay outside the gene matches. CDR3 amino acids: CASSPNRGLARGNEQFF. Written as DNA, the CDR3 is TGTGCCAGCAGCCCCAACAGGGGACTAGCGAGAGGGAATGAGCAGTTCTTC.

V gene TRBV12-3 or TRBV12-4 combines with J gene TRBJ2-2; 8 bases map to TRBD2. The length of the CDR3 is 15 residues. V was pared by 7 bases and J by 2 bases, with 6 bases of the junction left unmatched. The CDR3 reads CASTRGGPNTGELFF. Here the CDR3 DNA reads TGTGCCAGCACCCGGGGGGGACCCAACACCGGGGAGCTGTTTTTT.

This clonotype was detected only a few times. The chain combines TRBV28 with TRBJ2-3; TRBD2 agrees at 11 bases. The CDR3 extends over 15 amino acids. In germline, CDR1 is MDHEN, CDR2 SYDVKM. V shed 5 bases, J shed 7 bases, and the junction held 8 bases outside the gene matches. CDR3 region: CASSPGLAGSYTQYF. CDR3 nucleotides: TGTGCCAGCAGTCCCGGACTAGCGGGCTCATATACGCAGTATTTT.

The V gene is TRBV18, the J gene TRBJ2-4; 7 nucleotides align to TRBD1. Germline CDR1 reads KGHSH; CDR2 reads LQKENI. The V gene end was trimmed by 3 bases and the J gene end by 9 bases; junction bases not matched to a gene: 8. The CDR3 totals 14 residues. The CDR3 DNA reads TGTGCCAGCTCACCCCTTATCAACAGGGGCATTCAGTACTTC. Protein sequence: CASSPLINRGIQYF. The whole variable domain, filled in from reference TRBV18 and TRBJ2-4, reads NAGVMQNPRHLVRRRGQEARLRCSPMKGHSHVYWYRQLPEEGLKFMVYLQKENIIDESGMPKERFSAEFPKEGPSILRIQQVVRGDSAAYFCASSPLINRGIQYFGAGTRLSVL.

In this sample, this clonotype turned up a few times. The chain combines TRBV5-5 with TRBJ2-2; D is unresolved. The V end was cut by 6 bases, the J end by 0 bases, with 12 bases between. Germline V gene sequence: CDR1 SGHKS, CDR2 YYEKEE (reference sequence). The CDR3 has 15 amino acids. The CDR3 loop is CASNPDATNTGELFF. CDR3 nucleotides: TGTGCCAGCAACCCGGACGCAACGAACACCGGGGAGCTGTTTTTT.

At least ten counts were recorded for this clonotype. The chain employs TRBV24-1 and TRBJ2-1; 9 nucleotides match TRBD2. Per germline, CDR1 KGHDR and CDR2 SFDVKD. The junction had 5 bases not matched to a gene; V was cut back by 4 bases and J by 2 bases. This CDR3 is built from 16 residues. CDR3 amino acids: CATSDPTSGPYNEQFF. Written as DNA, the CDR3 is TGTGCCACCAGTGACCCGACTAGCGGTCCCTACAATGAGCAGTTCTTC.

This clonotype was observed a few times. The chain employs TRBV2 and TRBJ2-3; no clear D. Trimming took off 6 bases at V and 0 bases at J, with 13 bases between the two ends. CDR1 and CDR2 from the germline V gene are SNHLY and FYNNEI. This CDR3 is 15 amino acids long. DNA of the CDR3: TGTGCCAGCAGCGATTTCGTGGCTAGCACAGATACGCAGTATTTT. This translates into CASSDFVASTDTQYF.

At least ten counts were recorded for this clonotype. The V call is TRBV12-3 or TRBV12-4, the J call TRBJ1-1, with D possibly TRBD1 on 6 matching bases. V was trimmed by 7 bases and J by 6 bases, leaving 18 bases between them. There are 14 residues in the CDR3. The CDR3 loop reads CASIQDSRRAEAFF. The CDR3 nucleotides read TGTGCCAGCATACAGGACAGTCGGAGGGCTGAAGCTTTCTTT.

Only a few counts were recorded for this clonotype. The V call is TRBV6-1, the J call TRBJ2-4, with 9 positions matching TRBD2. V was clipped by 6 bases and J by 6 bases; unmatched bases: 6. The CDR3 loop spans 14 amino acids. Germline V lookup: CDR1 MNHNS, CDR2 SASEGT. CDR3 in amino acids: CASRPGLATNIQYF. In DNA form, the CDR3 reads TGTGCCAGCAGACCGGGACTAGCAACAAACATTCAGTACTTC.

The rearrangement uses TRBV6-5 and TRBJ1-5; D unresolved. CDR1 is MNHEY and CDR2 is SVGAGI in the germline V gene. This CDR3 contains 13 residues. V dropped 2 bases and J dropped 3 bases, with 5 bases sitting between them. The CDR3 sequence: CASSYGFNQPQHF. CDR3 coding DNA: TGTGCCAGCAGTTACGGGTTCAATCAGCCCCAGCATTTT.

The J gene is TRBJ1-4, the V gene TRBV20-1, with unresolved D. V dropped 3 bases and J dropped 3 bases, with 2 bases sitting between them. Germline V lookup: CDR1 DFQATT, CDR2 SNEGSKA (reference sequence). The CDR3 runs to 11 residues. The CDR3 DNA is TGCAGTGCTAGTTCTAATGAAAAACTGTTTTTT. Encoded protein: CSASSNEKLFF.

The chain links TRBV7-2 to TRBJ1-5; 7 bases fit TRBD1. Per germline, CDR1 SGHTA and CDR2 FQGNSA. CDR3 length equals 16 residues. J lost 0 bases, V lost 3 bases, and 5 bases had no gene match. The CDR3 reads CASSFVGTDSNQPQHF. In DNA, the CDR3 is TGTGCCAGCAGCTTTGTCGGGACAGATAGCAATCAGCCCCAGCATTTT.

Many counts were recorded for this clonotype. The chain is built from TRBV7-2 and TRBJ2-2; tentative D call: TRBD1 (6 bases). The CDR3 runs 16 residues. Germline V gene lookup returns CDR1 SGHTA and CDR2 FQGNSA. V lost 5 bases and J 7 bases, leaving 20 bases between the germline ends. The CDR3 DNA follows: TGTGCCAGCAGCGCCCGTCAACAGGGTTGGGGCGGGGAGCTGTTTTTT. Residues: CASSARQQGWGGELFF.

This clonotype was observed a few times. This rearrangement joins TRBV4-3 to TRBJ1-4; no clear D gene. Trimming pared 0 bases from V and 8 bases from J, leaving 10 bases between. Germline assignment: CDR1 LGHNA and CDR2 YSLEER. This CDR3 contains 14 residues. The chain's CDR3 is CASSQDMGNEKLFF. CDR3 DNA sequence: TGCGCCAGCAGCCAAGATATGGGGAACGAAAAACTGTTTTTT.

The chain is built from TRBV2 and TRBJ2-1; D is unclear. Germline V gene data show CDR1 as SNHLY and CDR2 as FYNNEI. Trimming shortened V by 1 base and J by 11 bases, and 15 bases separated the two germline ends. CDR3 size: 14 residues. CDR3 amino acids: CASSEGNGVLKQFF. The CDR3 DNA is TGTGCCAGCAGTGAAGGAAATGGGGTACTGAAGCAGTTCTTC.

This clonotype was recorded many times. This chain uses TRBV28 with TRBJ2-1; 8 positions agree with TRBD2. This CDR3 has 16 residues. Germline CDR1 and CDR2: MDHEN and SYDVKM. The trim removed 5 bases at V and 3 bases at J, leaving 9 bases unmatched. The CDR3 DNA follows: TGTGCCAGCAGTCCAGAGGGACTAGTTGGCTACAATGAGCAGTTCTTC. Translating gives CASSPEGLVGYNEQFF. Full variable domain (rest looked up from reference TRBV28 and TRBJ2-1): DVKVTQSSRYLVKRTGEKVFLECVQDMDHENMFWYRQDPGLGLRLIYFSYDVKMKEKGDIPEGYSVSREKKERFSLILESASTNQTSMYLCASSPEGLVGYNEQFFGPGTRLTVL.

Only a few counts were recorded for this clonotype. The chain recombines TRBV12-3 or TRBV12-4 with TRBJ2-7; D uncertain. This CDR3 comprises 14 residues. V lost 2 bases and J 4 bases, leaving 12 bases between the germline ends. The CDR3 loop is CASSLRDRLYEQYF. CDR3 DNA sequence: TGTGCCAGCAGTTTACGTGACCGCCTATACGAGCAGTACTTC.

The chain couples TRBV4-2 to TRBJ2-1; 7 bases fit TRBD2. Looked up from germline, CDR1 is LGHNA and CDR2 is YNFKEQ. The CDR3 runs to 16 residues. J lost 1 base, V lost 0 bases, and 3 bases had no gene match. CDR3 region: CASSQDGLVSYNEQFF. CDR3 DNA: TGTGCCAGCAGCCAAGATGGACTAGTTTCCTACAATGAGCAGTTCTTC.

J is TRBJ2-1 and V is TRBV5-1; 8 nucleotides agree with TRBD1. V was pared by 3 bases and J by 3 bases, with 14 bases of the junction left unmatched. The CDR3 has 18 amino acids. Germline CDR1 is SGHRS and CDR2 is YFSETQ. The DNA for the CDR3 is TGCGCCAGCAGCTCTACCGGACAGGGAAGAACCGGCTACAATGAGCAGTTCTTC. Protein product: CASSSTGQGRTGYNEQFF.

This chain joins TRBV7-2 and TRBJ2-7; TRBD2 matches at 12 bases. This CDR3 region has 15 residues. Germline lookup yields CDR1 SGHTA and CDR2 FQGNSA. Trimming cost V 6 bases and J 4 bases; bases outside gene matches: 7. CDR3 in amino acids: CASRGGLAGGYEQYF. CDR3 coding DNA: TGTGCCAGCAGGGGGGGACTAGCGGGCGGGTACGAGCAGTACTTC.

V is TRBV12-3 or TRBV12-4 and J is TRBJ2-5; TRBD1 matches 9 bases. V was clipped by 5 bases and J by 2 bases; unmatched bases: 6. This CDR3 region has 15 residues. The CDR3 nucleotides are TGTGCCAGCAGTCCCCACAGGGGGCCACAAGAGACCCAGTACTTC. This codes for CASSPHRGPQETQYF.

This clonotype was detected only a few times. This chain uses TRBV12-3 or TRBV12-4 with TRBJ2-4; D may be TRBD1 or TRBD2 (6 bases each). V dropped 7 bases and J dropped 6 bases, with 13 bases sitting between them. The CDR3 totals 13 residues. Here the CDR3 DNA reads TGTGCCAGCACCGAGGGGGGCAGAAACATTCAGTACTTC. Protein product: CASTEGGRNIQYF.

The rearrangement uses TRBV9 and TRBJ2-5; TRBD2 agrees at 10 bases. Germline V gene sequence: CDR1 SGDLS, CDR2 YYNGEE. The CDR3 is 16 residues long. V gave up 4 bases and J gave up 2 bases; unmatched junction bases: 8. The CDR3 DNA reads as TGTGCCAGCAGCATTAGCGGGGGGCCTCCGCAAGAGACCCAGTACTTC. This codes for CASSISGGPPQETQYF.